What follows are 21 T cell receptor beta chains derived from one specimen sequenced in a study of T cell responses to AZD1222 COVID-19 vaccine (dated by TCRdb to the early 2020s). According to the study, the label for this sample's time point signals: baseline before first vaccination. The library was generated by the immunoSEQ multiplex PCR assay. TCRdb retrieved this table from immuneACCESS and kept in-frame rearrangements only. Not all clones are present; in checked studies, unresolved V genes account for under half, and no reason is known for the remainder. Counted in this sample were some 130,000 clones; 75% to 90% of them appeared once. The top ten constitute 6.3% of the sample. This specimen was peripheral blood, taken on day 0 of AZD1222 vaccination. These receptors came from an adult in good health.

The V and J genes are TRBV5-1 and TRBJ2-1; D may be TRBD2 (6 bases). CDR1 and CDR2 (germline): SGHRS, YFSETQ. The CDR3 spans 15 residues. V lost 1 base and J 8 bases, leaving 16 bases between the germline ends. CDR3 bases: TGCGCCAGCAGCTTGCGCGGGGATACCCGGGATGAGCAGTTCTTC. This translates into CASSLRGDTRDEQFF.

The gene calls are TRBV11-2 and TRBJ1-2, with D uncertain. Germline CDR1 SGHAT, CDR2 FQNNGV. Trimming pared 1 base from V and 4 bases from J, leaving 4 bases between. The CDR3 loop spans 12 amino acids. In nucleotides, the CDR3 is TGTGCCAGCAGCTTAGTGGGCTATGGCTACACCTTC. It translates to CASSLVGYGYTF.

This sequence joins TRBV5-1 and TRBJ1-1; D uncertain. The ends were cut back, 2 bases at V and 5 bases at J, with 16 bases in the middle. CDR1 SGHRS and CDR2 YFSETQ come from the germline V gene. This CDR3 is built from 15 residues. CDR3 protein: CASSFSRTVGTEAFF. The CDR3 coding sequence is TGCGCCAGCAGCTTCTCTAGGACTGTAGGAACTGAAGCTTTCTTT.

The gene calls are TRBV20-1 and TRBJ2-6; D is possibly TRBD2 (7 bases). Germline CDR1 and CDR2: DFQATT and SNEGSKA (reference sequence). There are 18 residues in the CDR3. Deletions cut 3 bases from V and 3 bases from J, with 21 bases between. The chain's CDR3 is CSASAEGGGPFGANVLTF. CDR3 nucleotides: TGCAGTGCTAGTGCGGAAGGCGGGGGCCCTTTTGGGGCCAACGTCCTGACTTTC.

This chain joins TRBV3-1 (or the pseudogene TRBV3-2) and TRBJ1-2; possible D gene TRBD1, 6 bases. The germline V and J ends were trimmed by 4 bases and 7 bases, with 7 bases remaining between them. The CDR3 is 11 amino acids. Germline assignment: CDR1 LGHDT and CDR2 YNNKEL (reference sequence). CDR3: CASSLGGGYTF. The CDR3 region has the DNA TGTGCCAGCAGCCTAGGGGGTGGCTACACCTTC.

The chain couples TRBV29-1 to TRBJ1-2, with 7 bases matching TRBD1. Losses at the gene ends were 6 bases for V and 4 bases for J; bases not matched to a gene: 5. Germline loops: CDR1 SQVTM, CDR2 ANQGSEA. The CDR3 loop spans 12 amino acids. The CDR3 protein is CSVWTGSYGYTF. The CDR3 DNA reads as TGCAGCGTCTGGACAGGCAGCTATGGCTACACCTTC.

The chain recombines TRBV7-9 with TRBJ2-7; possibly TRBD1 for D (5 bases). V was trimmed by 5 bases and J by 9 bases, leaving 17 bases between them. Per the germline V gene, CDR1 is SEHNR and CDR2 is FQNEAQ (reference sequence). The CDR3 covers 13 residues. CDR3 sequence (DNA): TGTGCCAGCAGCCGTACCCAAGGGGTCGGGCAGTACTTC. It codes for CASSRTQGVGQYF.

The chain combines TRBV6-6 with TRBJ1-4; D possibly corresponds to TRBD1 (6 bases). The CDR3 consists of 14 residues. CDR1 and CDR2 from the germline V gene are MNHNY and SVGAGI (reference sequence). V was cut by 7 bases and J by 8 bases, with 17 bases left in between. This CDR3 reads CASTRAGGREKLFF. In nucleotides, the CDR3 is TGTGCCAGCACTCGTGCGGGGGGCCGGGAAAAACTGTTTTTT.

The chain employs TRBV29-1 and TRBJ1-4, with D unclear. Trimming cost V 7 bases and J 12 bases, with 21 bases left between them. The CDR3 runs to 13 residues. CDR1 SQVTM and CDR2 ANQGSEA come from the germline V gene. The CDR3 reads CSALSVSAGELFF. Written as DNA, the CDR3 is TGCAGCGCTCTCAGTGTAAGTGCCGGGGAACTGTTTTTT. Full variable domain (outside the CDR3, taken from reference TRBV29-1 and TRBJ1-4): SAVISQKPSRDICQRGTSLTIQCQVDSQVTMMFWYRQQPGQSLTLIATANQGSEATYESGFVIDKFPISRPNLTFSTLTVSNMSPEDSSIYLCSALSVSAGELFFGSGTQLSVL.

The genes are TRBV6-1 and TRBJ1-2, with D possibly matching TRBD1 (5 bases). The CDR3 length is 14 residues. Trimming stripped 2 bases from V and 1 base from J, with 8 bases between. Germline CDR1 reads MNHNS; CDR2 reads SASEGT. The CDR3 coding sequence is TGTGCCAGCAGTGAAATGGGGGTTAACTATGGCTACACCTTC. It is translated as CASSEMGVNYGYTF.

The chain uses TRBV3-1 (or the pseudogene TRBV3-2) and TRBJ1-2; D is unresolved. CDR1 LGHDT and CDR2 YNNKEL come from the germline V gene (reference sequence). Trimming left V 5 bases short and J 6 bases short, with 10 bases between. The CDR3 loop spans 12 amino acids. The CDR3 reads CASSFIGDGYTF. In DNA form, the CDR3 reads TGTGCCAGCAGCTTCATAGGAGATGGCTACACCTTC.

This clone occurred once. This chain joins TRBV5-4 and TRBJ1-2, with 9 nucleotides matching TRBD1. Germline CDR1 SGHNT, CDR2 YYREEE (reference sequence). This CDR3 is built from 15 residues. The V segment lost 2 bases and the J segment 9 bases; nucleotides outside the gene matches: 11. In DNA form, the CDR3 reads TGTGCCAGCAGCTTCCACTACAGGGGGCAAGTTAGCTACACCTTC. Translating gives CASSFHYRGQVSYTF.

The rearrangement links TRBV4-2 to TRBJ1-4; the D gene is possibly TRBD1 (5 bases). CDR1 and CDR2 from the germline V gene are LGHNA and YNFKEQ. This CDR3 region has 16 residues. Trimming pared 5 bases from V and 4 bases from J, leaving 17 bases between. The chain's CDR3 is CASSSTVGTGNEKLFF. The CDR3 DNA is TGTGCCAGCAGCTCCACGGTAGGGACTGGTAATGAAAAACTGTTTTTT.

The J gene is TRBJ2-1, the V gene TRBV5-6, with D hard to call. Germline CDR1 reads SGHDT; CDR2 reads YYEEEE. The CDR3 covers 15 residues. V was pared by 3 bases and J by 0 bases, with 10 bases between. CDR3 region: CASSSFISSYNEQFF. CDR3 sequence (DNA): TGTGCCAGCAGCTCCTTCATAAGCTCCTACAATGAGCAGTTCTTC.

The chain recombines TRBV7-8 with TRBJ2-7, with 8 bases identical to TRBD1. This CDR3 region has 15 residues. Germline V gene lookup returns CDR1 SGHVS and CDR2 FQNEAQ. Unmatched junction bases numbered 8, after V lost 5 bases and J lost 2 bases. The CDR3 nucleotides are TGTGCCAGCAGCCGGACCGGGACAGGAACCTACGAGCAGTACTTC. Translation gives CASSRTGTGTYEQYF.

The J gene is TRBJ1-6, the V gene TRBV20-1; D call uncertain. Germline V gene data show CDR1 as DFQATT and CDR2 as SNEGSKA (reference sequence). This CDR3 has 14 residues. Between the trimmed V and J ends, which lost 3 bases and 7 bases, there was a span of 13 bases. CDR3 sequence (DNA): TGCAGTGCTAGTCGGGCAGAAGAAAATTCACCCCTCCACTTT. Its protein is CSASRAEENSPLHF.

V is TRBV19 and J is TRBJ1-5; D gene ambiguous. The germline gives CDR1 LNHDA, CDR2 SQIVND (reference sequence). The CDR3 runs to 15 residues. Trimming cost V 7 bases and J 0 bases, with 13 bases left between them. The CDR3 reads CASTPMDYSNQPQHF. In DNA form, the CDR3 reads TGTGCCAGTACCCCGATGGACTATAGCAATCAGCCCCAGCATTTT. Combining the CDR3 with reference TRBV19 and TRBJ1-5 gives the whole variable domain DGGITQSPKYLFRKEGQNVTLSCEQNLNHDAMYWYRQDPGQGLRLIYYSQIVNDFQKGDIAEGYSVSREKKESFPLTVTSAQKNPTAFYLCASTPMDYSNQPQHFGDGTRLSIL.

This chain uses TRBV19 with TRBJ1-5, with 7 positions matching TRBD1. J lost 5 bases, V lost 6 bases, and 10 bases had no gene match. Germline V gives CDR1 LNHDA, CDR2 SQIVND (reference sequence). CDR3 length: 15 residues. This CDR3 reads CASSVTGEGYQPQHF. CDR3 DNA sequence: TGTGCCAGTAGCGTTACAGGGGAGGGGTATCAGCCCCAGCATTTT.

The CDR3 spells CASRRQGASNQPQHF. For the CDR3, the DNA is TGTGCCAGCAGACGACAGGGGGCAAGCAATCAGCCCCAGCATTTT. The chain employs TRBV6-6 and TRBJ1-5, with TRBD1 matching over 10 bases. The CDR3 is 15 amino acids. V lost 6 bases and J lost 1; bases outside the gene matches: 3. Germline-derived CDR1 and CDR2 are MNHNY and SVGAGI (reference sequence).

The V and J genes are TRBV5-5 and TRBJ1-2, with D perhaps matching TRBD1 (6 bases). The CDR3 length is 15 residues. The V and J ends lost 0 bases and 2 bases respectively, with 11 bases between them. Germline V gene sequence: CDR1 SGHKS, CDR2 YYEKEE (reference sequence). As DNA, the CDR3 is TGTGCCAGCAGCTTGGAGCCGGGGGCGAACTATGGCTACACCTTC. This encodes CASSLEPGANYGYTF.

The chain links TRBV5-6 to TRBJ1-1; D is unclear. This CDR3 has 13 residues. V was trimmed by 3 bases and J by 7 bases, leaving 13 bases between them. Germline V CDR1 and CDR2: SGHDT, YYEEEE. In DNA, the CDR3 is TGTGCCAGCAGCTCCCCCGGCGAGGGTGAAGCTTTCTTT. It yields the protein CASSSPGEGEAFF.